Shown below are 18 T cell receptor beta chains from a single sample sequenced in a study of cytomegalovirus exposure and HLA in healthy donors. 60 Vbeta and 13 Jbeta primers were used in PCR. Measured with immunoSEQ multiplex PCR; TCRdb has only the in-frame clones, and not every one. The data hold about 150,000 clones, with 60% to 85% observed a single time. Sequenced input: PBMCs. The receptor set was obtained from a man aged 45-65 years in good health and CMV-seropositive.

The chain uses TRBV18 and TRBJ2-2; D unresolved. Germline lookup yields CDR1 KGHSH and CDR2 LQKENI. There are 16 residues in the CDR3. The ends were cut back, 1 base at V and 0 bases at J, with 9 bases in the middle. CDR3: CASSPRAISNTGELFF. The CDR3 DNA is TGTGCCAGCTCACCACGGGCCATTTCGAACACCGGGGAGCTGTTTTTT.

The CDR3 reads CASRDRGRSNEKLFF. Written as DNA, the CDR3 is TGTGCCAGCCGCGACAGGGGAAGGAGTAATGAAAAACTGTTTTTT. The chain carries TRBV19 and TRBJ1-4; 8 bases are a match to TRBD1. Trimming took 9 bases from V and 4 from J; bases not matched to a gene: 10. CDR1 LNHDA and CDR2 SQIVND come from the germline V gene (reference sequence). The CDR3 loop spans 15 amino acids.

The gene calls are TRBV28 and TRBJ1-6, with 8 positions matching TRBD1. CDR3 length equals 14 residues. In germline, CDR1 is MDHEN, CDR2 SYDVKM. V shed 8 bases and J 10 bases; nucleotides not matched to a gene: 10. CDR3 nucleotides: TGTGCCAGCTTGGGACAGGTGGTCGCCTCACCCCTCCACTTT. This codes for CASLGQVVASPLHF.

This clone has a single count. V usage is TRBV14 and J usage is TRBJ2-3; D is unclear. V was shortened by 0 bases and J by 6 bases, with 10 bases between the two germline ends. The CDR3 has 14 residues. Per germline, CDR1 SGHDN and CDR2 FVKESK. CDR3 in DNA: TGTGCCAGCAGCCAAGAGTCATCAGCGGATACGCAGTATTTT. It specifies CASSQESSADTQYF.

In this sample, this clone turned up a few times. The chain couples TRBV28 to TRBJ2-3; D call uncertain. The CDR3 runs to 16 residues. The V end was cut by 4 bases, the J end by 1 base, with 15 bases between. Per the germline V gene, CDR1 is MDHEN and CDR2 is SYDVKM. The CDR3 DNA is TGTGCCAGCAGTTACCCTCCAGATTTCGGCACAGATACGCAGTATTTT. The encoded protein is CASSYPPDFGTDTQYF.

The chain joins TRBV25-1 to TRBJ1-6, with D tentatively TRBD1 (5 bases). V gave up 1 base and J gave up 8 bases, with 12 bases separating them. The CDR3 is made up of 15 amino acids. Germline CDR1 is MGHDK and CDR2 is SYGVNS. The CDR3 region has the DNA TGTGCCAGCAGTGAATTTGGACAAATCTATTCACCCCTCCACTTT. This sequence encodes CASSEFGQIYSPLHF.

The table lists this clone with a few counts. The V call is TRBV6-1, the J call TRBJ2-7; TRBD1 matches at 7 bases. Trimming removed 8 bases from V and 0 bases from J; junction bases left unmatched: 7. CDR3 length: 14 amino acids. Germline CDR1 MNHNS, CDR2 SASEGT. The CDR3 DNA sequence: TGTGCCAGCGCACCCCGGGACAGCTCCTACGAGCAGTACTTC. Protein: CASAPRDSSYEQYF.

This chain connects TRBV1 to TRBJ1-1; TRBD1, the table's D call, lacks a check against the DNA. TRBV1 is described as a pseudogene. This CDR3 has 15 amino acids. The CDR3: CTSSHPNRDRGKAFF. The CDR3 DNA sequence: TGCACCAGCAGCCACCCAAACCGGGACAGGGGGAAAGCTTTCTTT.

This rearrangement joins TRBV29-1 to TRBJ2-5; 8 positions agree with TRBD2. The germline V gene has CDR1 SQVTM and CDR2 ANQGSEA. CDR3 length: 15 amino acids. V shed 6 bases, J shed 2 bases, and the junction held 11 bases outside the gene matches. This CDR3 reads CSVEYRTSRQETQYF. DNA of the CDR3: TGCAGCGTCGAGTATCGGACTAGCAGACAAGAGACCCAGTACTTC.

A few counts support this clone. The chain combines TRBV7-8 with TRBJ2-2; TRBD2 matches at 11 bases. With V trimmed by 5 bases and J by 0 bases, 11 bases remained unmatched. There are 19 residues in the CDR3. Per the germline V gene, CDR1 is SGHVS and CDR2 is FQNEAQ. CDR3 protein: CASSTITGLAGTNTGELFF. The CDR3 nucleotides are TGTGCCAGCAGCACCATCACCGGACTAGCGGGCACGAACACCGGGGAGCTGTTTTTT.

This chain uses TRBV5-4 with TRBJ1-2; 7 bases align to TRBD1. Germline loops: CDR1 SGHNT, CDR2 YYREEE (reference sequence). The CDR3 spans 12 residues. V shed 4 bases and J 7 bases; nucleotides not matched to a gene: 4. CDR3 DNA sequence: TGTGCCAGCAGCGGCGACAGGGTTGGCTACACCTTC. Protein: CASSGDRVGYTF. Complete variable domain (other parts from reference TRBV5-4 and TRBJ1-2): ETGVTQSPTHLIKTRGQQVTLRCSSQSGHNTVSWYQQALGQGPQFIFQYYREEENGRGNFPPRFSGLQFPNYSSELNVNALELDDSALYLCASSGDRVGYTFGSGTRLTVV.

The chain recombines TRBV7-9 with TRBJ2-5; 8 positions agree with TRBD1. V trimming: 5 bases; J trimming: 5 bases; junction bases outside the gene matches: 10. There are 15 residues in the CDR3. CDR1 is SEHNR, CDR2 FQNEAQ, per germline (reference sequence). The CDR3 bases are TGTGCCAGCAGCAAAAACAGGGGGATCGCGGAGACCCAGTACTTC. It codes for CASSKNRGIAETQYF.

V is TRBV7-2 and J is TRBJ1-6; 7 positions agree with TRBD1. With V trimmed by 6 bases and J by 2 bases, 10 bases remained unmatched. Germline CDR1 and CDR2: SGHTA and FQGNSA. This CDR3 is 17 amino acids long. The CDR3 bases are TGTGCCAGCAGAGGCCGGGACAGTGGGACCTATAATTCACCCCTCCACTTT. Protein sequence: CASRGRDSGTYNSPLHF.

This clone was detected only a few times. This chain joins TRBV29-1 and TRBJ1-2; D is possibly TRBD1 (5 bases). Trimming took off 7 bases at V and 7 bases at J, with 22 bases between the two ends. This CDR3 region has 14 residues. CDR1 SQVTM and CDR2 ANQGSEA come from the germline V gene. The CDR3 here is CSAVSQGVAGGYTF. The CDR3 nucleotides are TGCAGCGCAGTTTCTCAGGGTGTGGCAGGTGGCTACACCTTC.

This chain links TRBV5-1 with TRBJ1-3, with 8 bases that match TRBD1. V trimming: 4 bases; J trimming: 2 bases; junction bases outside the gene matches: 5. The CDR3 extends over 15 amino acids. The V gene's germline CDR1 is SGHRS and CDR2 YFSETQ. CDR3 sequence reads: CASSRTTGAGNTIYF. As DNA, the CDR3 is TGCGCCAGCAGCCGAACGACAGGGGCTGGAAACACCATATATTTT.

The genes are TRBV29-1 and TRBJ2-7, with 11 bases matching TRBD2. Trimming removed 4 bases from V and 3 bases from J; junction bases left unmatched: 2. The germline V gene has CDR1 SQVTM and CDR2 ANQGSEA. The CDR3 is made up of 13 amino acids. Here the CDR3 DNA reads TGCAGCGTTGCGGGGACTAGCGGCTACGAGCAGTACTTC. Encoded protein: CSVAGTSGYEQYF.

The chain recombines TRBV9 with TRBJ1-2, with 9 positions matching TRBD1. The V gene's germline CDR1 is SGDLS and CDR2 YYNGEE. Unmatched junction bases numbered 4, after V lost 3 bases and J lost 4 bases. The length of the CDR3 is 14 residues. CDR3 in amino acids: CASSADRGGYGYTF. The CDR3 DNA follows: TGTGCCAGCAGCGCGGACAGGGGAGGCTATGGCTACACCTTC.

This clone has only a few counts. This chain joins TRBV28 and TRBJ1-3, with no clear D. Trimming took 2 bases from V and 2 from J, leaving 7 bases between them. The CDR3 is made up of 14 amino acids. Germline-derived CDR1 and CDR2 are MDHEN and SYDVKM. The CDR3 protein is CASSLSTAGNTIYF. The CDR3 nucleotides read TGTGCCAGCAGTTTAAGTACGGCTGGAAACACCATATATTTT.